This T cell receptor (beta chain) was observed in a study of Tregs in tolerant kidney transplant recipients (dated by TCRdb to about 2019). Background on the whole study: TCRbeta sequencing was used in the study to identify donor-specific regulatory T cells before combined kidney and bone marrow transplantation, and the identified cells were then tracked after transplant. Several methods of expanding Tregs specific for an allogeneic donor were compared by TCRbeta repertoire sequencing in a few healthy controls.

Genomic DNA was extracted from sorted cells with the QIAGEN DNeasy Blood and Tissue Kit for TCRbeta CDR3 sequencing. High-throughput TCRbeta CDR3 sequencing, including PCR amplification with bias correction and internal controls, was performed commercially through immunoSEQ. Per the authors' processing: Unique productive TCRbeta sequences were defined by CDR3 nucleotide sequence where primers matched, and otherwise by CDR3 amino acid sequence together with Vbeta and Jbeta genes. Sorting error was corrected by removing sequences shared between sorted populations at a frequency ratio of 2:1 or less, and the remaining shared sequences were assigned to the higher population. A sequence counted as donor-reactive if, in CFSE-low cells, the sequence had a frequency of at least 0.01% and was expanded at least 5-fold compared with unstimulated cells. Repertoire divergence was quantified by Jensen-Shannon divergence calculated from the top 100 TCRbeta sequences ranked by frequency. For samples with multiple sequencing runs, sorting error was corrected separately for each run before the runs were pooled. TCRdb holds this immuneACCESS table with in-frame rearrangements only. Some clones are missing; in checked studies, unresolved V genes explain under half, and the rest has no known cause. That table is the source of V, J and clone size, and D and trimming were worked out from the DNA. This sample holds about 120,000 clones; roughly nine tenths were observed only once. The ten largest clones take up more than 0.45% of the sample.

The germline V gene (reference sequence) supplies CDR1 LNHDA and CDR2 SQIVND. The CDR3 holds 16 amino acids from the cysteine to the phenylalanine. Only the CDR3 DNA stays, 48 bases, in frame from base 1. V drops 7 bases and J drops 4 bases, leaving 20 bases in between. The research as a whole found: Expanding Tregs with activated donor B cells appeared to identify the most biologically relevant and donor-specific TCRbeta repertoire. Biological reproducibility was not directly addressed, though technical replication error appeared minimal. The study was constrained by small patient numbers, and validation of the findings is required in larger populations and under other immunosuppression protocols.

Thawed PBMCs were FACS-sorted into unstimulated Tregs (CD4+CD25+CD127-), CD4+ non-Tregs (CD4+CD25-), CD4 cells and CD8 cells. Healthy control blood came either as purchased buffy coats or from healthy volunteers. Healthy control blood was processed to PBMCs with a Ficoll density gradient and then cryopreserved, whereas patient PBMCs were collected both before and after transplant. Comments on this clone: No cognate antigen has been identified for it. Nothing much larger sits one base from this clone, and base qualities are not available.

The specimen sequenced was CD4+ T cells from blood. The sequence links TRBV19 to TRBJ1-5, and perhaps TRBD1 as D gene, on 6 matching bases. This clonotype was obtained from a human donor in good health. The DNA is TGTGCCAGTATCGGGTCGGGCCAGGGGAGGAATCAGCCCCAGCATTTT. It codes for CASIGSGQGRNQPQHF.